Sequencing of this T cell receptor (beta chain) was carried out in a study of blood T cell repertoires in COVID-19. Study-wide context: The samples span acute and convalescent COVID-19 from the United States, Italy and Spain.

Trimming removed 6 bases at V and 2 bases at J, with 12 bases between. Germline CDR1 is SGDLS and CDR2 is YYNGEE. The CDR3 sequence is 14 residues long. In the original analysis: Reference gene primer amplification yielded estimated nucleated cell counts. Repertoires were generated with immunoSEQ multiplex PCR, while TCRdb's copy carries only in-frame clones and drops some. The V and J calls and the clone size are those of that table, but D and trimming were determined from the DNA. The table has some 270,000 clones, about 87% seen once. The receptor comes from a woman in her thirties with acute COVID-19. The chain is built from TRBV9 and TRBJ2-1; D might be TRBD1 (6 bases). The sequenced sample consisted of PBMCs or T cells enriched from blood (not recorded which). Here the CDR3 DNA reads TGTGCCAGCACTCCCGGGACAACCTACAATGAGCAGTTCTTC. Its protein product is CASTPGTTYNEQFF.